The 17 T cell receptor beta chains in this list originate from one sample, sequenced in a study of blood T cells in healthy people across ages (dated by TCRdb to between 2015 and 2017). Preparation of the library involved 5' RACE. Sequencer: Illumina HiSeq 2500. The second PCR ran for about 6 to 11 cycles and used a J-beta primer mix along with a sample-barcoded 5' primer. The raw public data were reprocessed by TCRdb itself: fastp quality trimming at Q25, MiXCR clonotype calling, in-frame beta chains only. One record per CDR3 amino acid sequence lists the most common genes and DNA. Recorded for this sample are some 850,000 distinct CDR3 sequences; around 24% of them occurred a single time. The biggest ten clones account for 3% of the sample. These sequences were also reported in another study, on T cells of mothers and their children.

What was sequenced was blood. These receptors all come from a boy between 10 and 17 years old in good health.

The chain is built from TRBV28 and TRBJ2-4; a possible D gene is TRBD1 (5 bases). This CDR3 is 15 amino acids long. The germline V and J ends were trimmed by 5 bases and 0 bases, with 11 bases remaining between them. Germline V gene sequence: CDR1 MDHEN, CDR2 SYDVKM. DNA for the CDR3: TGTGCCAGCAGTCAGGGCTCAGTAGCCAAAAACATTCAGTACTTC. Translated: CASSQGSVAKNIQYF.

The chain has TRBV21-1 and TRBJ2-5. TRBV21-1 is an annotated pseudogene. The CDR3 has 15 amino acids. The CDR3 region has the DNA TGTGCCAGCAGCAAAGTTGGCAGGTCGGGGGAGACCCAGTACTTC. It codes for CASSKVGRSGETQYF.

This rearrangement joins TRBV7-8 to TRBJ2-7; TRBD2 matches 7 bases. This CDR3 is 16 amino acids long. V lost 0 bases, J lost 2 bases, and 7 bases stayed unmatched. Germline loops: CDR1 SGHVS, CDR2 FQNEAQ. The CDR3 sequence is CASSLALADYPYEQYF. The CDR3 DNA is TGTGCCAGCAGCTTAGCGCTAGCGGACTACCCCTACGAGCAGTACTTC.

This chain connects TRBV30 to TRBJ1-5; the D gene is possibly TRBD1 (6 bases). V gave up 2 bases and J gave up 6 bases, with 11 bases separating them. This CDR3 region has 13 residues. Germline loops: CDR1 GTSNPN, CDR2 SVGIG (reference sequence). CDR3 residues: CAWSSRGSQPQHF. In DNA, the CDR3 is TGTGCCTGGAGTAGCAGGGGTAGTCAGCCCCAGCATTTT.

This clonotype was seen only a few times. This chain joins TRBV6-1 and TRBJ2-3, with TRBD1 matching 8 bases. Per germline, CDR1 MNHNS and CDR2 SASEGT. This CDR3 comprises 16 residues. V was pared by 2 bases and J by 2 bases, with 6 bases of the junction left unmatched. The CDR3 reads CASSERQGSYTDTQYF. In DNA, the CDR3 is TGTGCCAGCAGTGAACGACAGGGGTCTTACACAGATACGCAGTATTTT.

The J gene is TRBJ1-5, the V gene TRBV12-3 or TRBV12-4; possibly TRBD1 for D (5 bases). V lost 6 bases and J lost 0, with 12 bases in between. The CDR3 is made up of 15 amino acids. CDR3 coding DNA: TGTGCCAGCAGCTTTAGGGGTGGTAGCAATCAGCCCCAGCATTTT. This codes for CASSFRGGSNQPQHF.

The chain couples TRBV7-3 to TRBJ2-1, with 9 nucleotides matching TRBD1. The V segment lost 1 base and the J segment 7 bases; nucleotides outside the gene matches: 5. There are 15 residues in the CDR3. Per germline, CDR1 SGHTA and CDR2 FQGTGA. In DNA form, the CDR3 reads TGTGCCAGCAGCTTAATAAACAGGGGGCGGAATGAGCAGTTCTTC. Translating it yields CASSLINRGRNEQFF.

This clonotype was seen just once. The genes are TRBV5-6 and TRBJ2-5; a possible D gene is TRBD1 (7 bases). V lost 4 bases and J 14 bases, leaving 21 bases between the germline ends. Germline CDR1 SGHDT, CDR2 YYEEEE. This CDR3 has 13 residues. CDR3 in amino acids: CASSPGQGGPLYF. CDR3 DNA sequence: TGTGCCAGCAGCCCGGGGCAGGGGGGTCCCCTATACTTC.

This clonotype came up a few times. This rearrangement joins TRBV12-3 or TRBV12-4 to TRBJ2-5; the match to TRBD2 covers 9 bases. Losses at the gene ends were 3 bases for V and 3 bases for J; bases not matched to a gene: 5. The CDR3 loop spans 15 amino acids. The CDR3, as DNA: TGTGCCAGCAGTTTGTGGCTAGCGGGAAAAGAGACCCAGTACTTC. Encoded protein: CASSLWLAGKETQYF.

This clonotype was found a few times. J is TRBJ2-2 and V is TRBV5-1, with TRBD1 as a possible D gene (5 bases). V was pared by 4 bases and J by 7 bases, with 11 bases between. The CDR3 is made up of 13 amino acids. Germline CDR1 and CDR2: SGHRS and YFSETQ. The CDR3 region is CASSPQDYGELFF. The CDR3 region has the DNA TGCGCCAGCAGCCCACAGGATTACGGGGAGCTGTTTTTT.

The genes are TRBV3-1 and TRBJ2-5; possibly TRBD1 for D (6 bases). Between the trimmed V and J ends, which lost 0 bases and 2 bases, there was a span of 7 bases. Germline V lookup: CDR1 LGHDT, CDR2 YNNKEL (reference sequence). There are 14 residues in the CDR3. DNA of the CDR3: TGTGCCAGCAGCCAAGAGACAGGTCAAGAGACCCAGTACTTC. Its protein product is CASSQETGQETQYF.

CDR3 protein: CASSHTRTLETQYF. The DNA of the CDR3 is TGTGCCAGCAGCCATACTCGGACGTTAGAGACCCAGTACTTC. The chain carries TRBV3-1 and TRBJ2-5; D remains unclear. Trimming stripped 3 bases from V and 4 bases from J, with 12 bases between. CDR3 length: 14 residues. Germline loops: CDR1 LGHDT, CDR2 YNNKEL (reference sequence).

V gene TRBV28 combines with J gene TRBJ1-1, with 10 bases lining up with TRBD1. Germline trimming cut 7 bases from V and 3 bases from J; bases unmatched to any gene: 5. The CDR3 length is 14 residues. CDR1 and CDR2 (germline): MDHEN, SYDVKM. For the CDR3, the DNA is TGTGCCAGCACCCAAGGACAGGGGGACACTGAAGCTTTCTTT. It translates to CASTQGQGDTEAFF.

The rearrangement links TRBV7-2 to TRBJ2-3, with TRBD1 matching 7 bases. J was trimmed by 2 bases and V by 5 bases; bases with no gene match: 13. The length of the CDR3 is 17 residues. Germline V gene lookup returns CDR1 SGHTA and CDR2 FQGNSA. This chain's CDR3 is CASSPSPNRGNTDTQYF. The CDR3 coding sequence is TGTGCCAGCAGCCCGAGTCCGAACAGGGGAAACACAGATACGCAGTATTTT.

The V gene is TRBV29-1, the J gene TRBJ2-5, with D perhaps matching TRBD2 (6 bases). This CDR3 has 13 amino acids. V shed 5 bases and J shed 3 bases, with 13 bases lying between them. The germline V gene has CDR1 SQVTM and CDR2 ANQGSEA. The DNA for the CDR3 is TGCAGCGTTCGCGGGACCAGGAAAGAGACCCAGTACTTC. Protein product: CSVRGTRKETQYF.

This clonotype has a handful of counts. This chain links TRBV14 with TRBJ2-7; 7 bases are a match to TRBD2. With V trimmed by 2 bases and J by 6 bases, 7 bases remained unmatched. The germline gives CDR1 SGHDN, CDR2 FVKESK. This CDR3 spans 14 amino acids. CDR3 coding DNA: TGTGCCAGCAGCCAAAAGCGGGGATACCGCGAGCAGTACTTC. This gives the protein CASSQKRGYREQYF.

This clonotype was found a few times. V usage is TRBV7-9 and J usage is TRBJ1-2; maybe TRBD1 (6 bases). The V end lost 7 bases, the J end lost 4 bases, and 13 bases lay between the germline ends. The CDR3 length is 13 residues. Germline assignment: CDR1 SEHNR and CDR2 FQNEAQ (reference sequence). CDR3 sequence: CASTLGGSYGYTF. The CDR3 DNA reads as TGTGCCAGCACCTTGGGGGGCTCCTATGGCTACACCTTC. The full variable domain, its missing parts supplied by reference TRBV7-9 and TRBJ1-2, is DTGVSQNPRHKITKRGQNVTFRCDPISEHNRLYWYRQTLGQGPEFLTYFQNEAQLEKSRLLSDRFSAERPKGSFSTLEIQRTEQGDSAMYLCASTLGGSYGYTFGSGTRLTVV.